These 29 T cell receptor beta chains were sequenced from one sample in a study of cytotoxic CD8 clonotypes in ibrutinib-treated CLL (dated by TCRdb to the early 2020s). Preparation of the library involved the immunoSEQ multiplex PCR assay. TCRdb obtained this table from immuneACCESS and retained in-frame rearrangements with V and J assigned. These tables miss some clones; where compared with another copy, unresolved V genes account for less than half of the shortfall, and the remainder is unexplained. The sample profile shows fewer than 150,000 clones; around four fifths of them were found once. The ten largest clonotypes hold 2.5% to 3.5% of the sample. The intended sense of this specimen's time point label: around 25 months on ibrutinib. This material consisted of PBMCs, taken after 24 months of ibrutinib treatment. The receptors originated from a human donor with chronic lymphocytic leukemia.

A remark on this clone: The same CDR3 also results from other DNA sequences found in this sample. This sequence joins TRBV28 and TRBJ2-7, with D tentatively TRBD2 (7 bases). The V gene's germline CDR1 is MDHEN and CDR2 SYDVKM. This CDR3 has 14 amino acids. V lost 6 bases, J lost 2 bases, and 14 bases lay in between. CDR3: CASSLGGPPYEQYF. Written as DNA, the CDR3 is TGTGCCAGCAGCCTGGGGGGGCCTCCCTACGAGCAGTACTTC.

This sequence joins TRBV11-2 and TRBJ1-1; 7 bases fit TRBD1. CDR1 and CDR2 (germline): SGHAT, FQNNGV. The CDR3 runs to 15 residues. V trimming: 2 bases; J trimming: 3 bases; junction bases outside the gene matches: 6. CDR3 coding DNA: TGTGCCAGCAGCTTAAAGGGGGCTAGGGACACTGAAGCTTTCTTT. Translating it yields CASSLKGARDTEAFF.

This clone was observed once. The chain uses TRBV5-8 and TRBJ2-6; 7 bases align to TRBD2. Germline CDR1 is SGHTS and CDR2 is YDEGEE. The CDR3 runs 15 residues. V shed 4 bases and J 2 bases; nucleotides not matched to a gene: 3. In nucleotides, the CDR3 is TGTGCCAGCAGCACACGGGGGGCTGGGGCCAACGTCCTGACTTTC. Translation: CASSTRGAGANVLTF.

This sequence joins TRBV11-2 and TRBJ1-5; possible D gene TRBD1, 5 bases. The V and J ends lost 8 bases and 1 base respectively, with 12 bases between them. Looked up from germline, CDR1 is SGHAT and CDR2 is FQNNGV. This CDR3 is built from 14 residues. The CDR3 here is CASSLRGSNQPQHF. The CDR3 nucleotides are TGTGCCAGCTCCCTTCGGGGGAGCAATCAGCCCCAGCATTTT.

The rearrangement uses TRBV29-1 and TRBJ1-1, with D maybe TRBD1 (5 bases). The V gene lost 4 bases and the J gene lost 11 bases, with 20 bases spanning the gap. The CDR3 runs 13 residues. The germline V gene has CDR1 SQVTM and CDR2 ANQGSEA. As DNA, the CDR3 is TGCAGCGTTGGGGGGGTTGGAGGGGAGACGGCTTTCTTT. This encodes CSVGGVGGETAFF.

This clone has more than one count but fewer than ten. CDR3 region: CASSHPNSPLHF. For the CDR3, the DNA is TGTGCCAGCAGCCATCCGAATTCACCCCTCCACTTT. The chain combines TRBV14 with TRBJ1-6; D gene unclear. Trimming took 3 bases from V and 7 from J, leaving 4 bases between them. This CDR3 is built from 12 residues. Germline loops: CDR1 SGHDN, CDR2 FVKESK.

The chain combines TRBV19 with TRBJ2-1; 9 positions agree with TRBD2. V trimming: 1 base; J trimming: 6 bases; junction bases outside the gene matches: 4. Germline V gene sequence: CDR1 LNHDA, CDR2 SQIVND (reference sequence). The CDR3 consists of 15 residues. This CDR3 reads CASSIGSGGFNEQFF. The DNA for the CDR3 is TGTGCCAGTAGTATAGGTAGCGGGGGCTTCAATGAGCAGTTCTTC.

The rearrangement uses TRBV11-2 and TRBJ2-7, with D possibly TRBD1 on 5 matching bases. V lost 5 bases, J lost 4 bases, and 15 bases lay in between. CDR3 length equals 14 residues. Germline CDR1 SGHAT, CDR2 FQNNGV. The CDR3 DNA follows: TGTGCCAGCAGCCCACAGGTTACGGCGTACGAGCAGTACTTC. This codes for CASSPQVTAYEQYF.

The chain recombines TRBV12-5 with TRBJ1-1, with a weak D call TRBD1 (5 bases). V was pared by 7 bases and J by 0 bases, with 15 bases between. This CDR3 region has 15 residues. Germline values: CDR1 LGHNT, CDR2 FRNRAP. The CDR3 bases are TGTGCTAGTGTCCGATCCTGGGACGTGAACACTGAAGCTTTCTTT. It yields the protein CASVRSWDVNTEAFF.

The V gene is TRBV6-1, the J gene TRBJ2-7; tentative D call: TRBD2 (5 bases). V lost 6 bases, J lost 3 bases, and 15 bases lay in between. The CDR3 is 14 amino acids. Germline V gene lookup returns CDR1 MNHNS and CDR2 SASEGT. The CDR3 region is CASSQTDGGYEQYF. CDR3 DNA sequence: TGTGCCAGCAGCCAAACGGACGGAGGCTACGAGCAGTACTTC.

The chain uses TRBV5-1 and TRBJ2-2; D gene unclear. V dropped 1 base and J dropped 0 bases, with 7 bases sitting between them. The CDR3 runs 15 residues. The germline gives CDR1 SGHRS, CDR2 YFSETQ. The CDR3 DNA is TGCGCCAGCAGCTTGACGCAGGCGAACACCGGGGAGCTGTTTTTT. The encoded protein is CASSLTQANTGELFF.

The J gene is TRBJ1-5, the V gene TRBV27; D unresolved. Trimming stripped 1 base from V and 6 bases from J, with 7 bases between. The CDR3 spans 13 residues. Germline lookup yields CDR1 MNHEY and CDR2 SMNVEV (reference sequence). The CDR3: CASSLWLGQPQHF. The CDR3 DNA sequence: TGTGCCAGCAGTTTATGGCTAGGTCAGCCCCAGCATTTT.

The chain recombines TRBV9 with TRBJ1-5; D is ambiguous. This CDR3 has 14 amino acids. The germline gives CDR1 SGDLS, CDR2 YYNGEE. Trimming pared 0 bases from V and 4 bases from J, leaving 8 bases between. CDR3 nucleotide sequence: TGTGCCAGCAGCGTAGGGTCAGAAAATCAGCCCCAGCATTTT. This translates into CASSVGSENQPQHF.

The chain is built from TRBV11-2 and TRBJ2-7, with D unclear. Trimming pared 5 bases from V and 0 bases from J, leaving 2 bases between. The V gene's germline CDR1 is SGHAT and CDR2 FQNNGV. The CDR3 loop spans 11 amino acids. The CDR3 sequence: CASSVSYEQYF. For the CDR3, the DNA is TGTGCCAGCAGCGTCTCCTACGAGCAGTACTTC. The full variable domain, in which reference TRBV11-2 and TRBJ2-7 provide the parts outside the CDR3, is EAGVAQSPRYKIIEKRQSVAFWCNPISGHATLYWYQQILGQGPKLLIQFQNNGVVDDSQLPKDRFSAERLKGVDSTLKIQPAKLEDSAVYLCASSVSYEQYFGPGTRLTVT.

V gene TRBV15 combines with J gene TRBJ2-4; 8 bases map to TRBD1. The CDR3 runs to 16 residues. Germline loops: CDR1 LNHNV, CDR2 YYDKDF (reference sequence). The V and J ends lost 1 base and 3 bases, in that order; junction bases with no gene match: 5. The CDR3 nucleotides read TGTGCCACCAGCAGAGGAGACAGGGGAGTCAAAAACATTCAGTACTTC. This codes for CATSRGDRGVKNIQYF.

The chain has TRBV7-2 and TRBJ2-3; D is uncertain. The CDR3 loop spans 13 amino acids. Between the trimmed V and J ends, which lost 5 bases and 4 bases, there was a span of 10 bases. Germline assignment: CDR1 SGHTA and CDR2 FQGNSA. Here the CDR3 DNA reads TGTGCCAGCAGCCTTAGGCCGGCAGATACGCAGTATTTT. Translated, it gives CASSLRPADTQYF.

V usage is TRBV11-2 and J usage is TRBJ2-1; D possibly matches TRBD1 or TRBD2 (5 bases each). Trimming pared 1 base from V and 4 bases from J, leaving 14 bases between. This CDR3 has 16 residues. Germline V gene lookup returns CDR1 SGHAT and CDR2 FQNNGV. CDR3 in DNA: TGTGCCAGCAGCTTAGCGGGGACCTTTACGTACAATGAGCAGTTCTTC. Encoded protein: CASSLAGTFTYNEQFF.

Worth noting for this clone: Different DNA sequences within this sample yield the same CDR3. The chain joins TRBV18 to TRBJ1-2; 8 nucleotides agree with TRBD1. V was pared by 6 bases and J by 5 bases, with 5 bases of the junction left unmatched. The CDR3 covers 13 residues. CDR1 is KGHSH, CDR2 LQKENI, per germline. This CDR3 reads CASSPGQDYGYTF. The CDR3, as DNA: TGTGCCAGCTCGCCGGGACAGGATTATGGCTACACCTTC.

CDR3 coding DNA: TGTGCCAGCAGCTTTACCCAGGGCTCCTATAATTCACCCCTCCACTTT. This sequence encodes CASSFTQGSYNSPLHF. The chain uses TRBV2 and TRBJ1-6, with D perhaps matching TRBD1 (5 bases). The CDR3 is made up of 16 amino acids. Germline V gene data show CDR1 as SNHLY and CDR2 as FYNNEI. With 6 bases removed from V and 0 bases from J, the gap between germline ends came to 12 bases.

The CDR3 is CASSPLMRARLNTIYF. CDR3 DNA: TGTGCCAGCTCACCATTGATGAGGGCGCGGCTAAACACCATATATTTT. The V gene is TRBV18, the J gene TRBJ1-3; no firm D call. V was clipped by 2 bases and J by 6 bases, with 17 bases between them. The CDR3 is 16 residues long. Germline CDR1 KGHSH, CDR2 LQKENI.

CDR3 nucleotide sequence: TGTGCCAGCAGTACCGGGACAGGGCCCTACGAGCAGTACTTC. Its translation: CASSTGTGPYEQYF. The chain carries TRBV6-5 and TRBJ2-7; 9 nucleotides match TRBD1. The V and J ends lost 5 bases and 2 bases, in that order; junction bases with no gene match: 4. Germline V gives CDR1 MNHEY, CDR2 SVGAGI. The CDR3 length is 14 residues.

V gene TRBV7-6 combines with J gene TRBJ2-1, with 7 nucleotides matching TRBD2. The germline V gene encodes CDR1 SGHVS and CDR2 FNYEAQ. This CDR3 comprises 14 residues. Trimming cost V 5 bases and J 7 bases; bases outside gene matches: 8. The CDR3 DNA is TGTGCCAGCAGCCGAACAGGACTAGGGAATGAGCAGTTCTTC. The encoded protein is CASSRTGLGNEQFF.

The chain employs TRBV6-5 and TRBJ2-3; D unresolved. Germline assignment: CDR1 MNHEY and CDR2 SVGAGI. The CDR3 is 12 amino acids. Trimming took off 8 bases at V and 1 base at J, with 7 bases between the two ends. As DNA, the CDR3 is TGTGCCAGCCGAGCAGGCACAGATACGCAGTATTTT. Amino acids: CASRAGTDTQYF.

V gene TRBV2 combines with J gene TRBJ2-7; 7 bases agree with TRBD1. The J segment lost 6 bases and the V segment lost 8 bases, leaving 7 bases of the junction unmatched. The CDR3 extends over 12 amino acids. Germline-derived CDR1 and CDR2 are SNHLY and FYNNEI. For the CDR3, the DNA is TGTGCCAGCTTGAGCACAGGGGTCGAGCAGTACTTC. The encoded protein is CASLSTGVEQYF.

V is TRBV27 and J is TRBJ2-5; 11 bases map to TRBD2. The length of the CDR3 is 15 residues. V lost 6 bases to trimming and J lost 5 bases; unmatched junction nucleotides: 8. Germline CDR1 is MNHEY and CDR2 is SMNVEV (reference sequence). CDR3 sequence reads: CASSRRSGGAETQYF. Here the CDR3 DNA reads TGTGCCAGCAGCCGACGTAGCGGGGGGGCGGAGACCCAGTACTTC.

The chain recombines TRBV18 with TRBJ1-2; possible D gene TRBD1, 6 bases. Looked up from germline, CDR1 is KGHSH and CDR2 is LQKENI. The CDR3 sequence is 12 residues long. Trimming stripped 5 bases from V and 4 bases from J, with 8 bases between. CDR3 coding DNA: TGTGCCAGCTCAACGACAGGCTATGGCTACACCTTC. It specifies CASSTTGYGYTF. The whole variable domain, filled in from reference TRBV18 and TRBJ1-2, reads NAGVMQNPRHLVRRRGQEARLRCSPMKGHSHVYWYRQLPEEGLKFMVYLQKENIIDESGMPKERFSAEFPKEGPSILRIQQVVRGDSAAYFCASSTTGYGYTFGSGTRLTVV.

V usage is TRBV19 and J usage is TRBJ1-5; D is unclear. The CDR3 consists of 12 residues. Germline V lookup: CDR1 LNHDA, CDR2 SQIVND (reference sequence). Trimming stripped 4 bases from V and 2 bases from J, with 3 bases between. CDR3 protein: CASSSRNQPQHF. DNA for the CDR3: TGTGCCAGTAGTAGCCGCAATCAGCCCCAGCATTTT.

This chain uses TRBV28 with TRBJ1-2; D is uncertain. Germline CDR1 and CDR2: MDHEN and SYDVKM. This CDR3 comprises 14 residues. The V and J ends lost 6 bases and 4 bases respectively, with 15 bases between them. CDR3 residues: CASSPPWGGYGYTF. Written as DNA, the CDR3 is TGTGCCAGCAGCCCCCCTTGGGGAGGCTATGGCTACACCTTC.

Here the CDR3 DNA reads TGTGCCAGCAGCGCCCCGGGACTAGCGGACTACAATGAGCAGTTCTTC. This gives the protein CASSAPGLADYNEQFF. The V call is TRBV9, the J call TRBJ2-1, with 11 bases matching TRBD2. V lost 3 bases and J lost 3; bases outside the gene matches: 5. Germline CDR1 is SGDLS and CDR2 is YYNGEE. The CDR3 is 16 residues long.